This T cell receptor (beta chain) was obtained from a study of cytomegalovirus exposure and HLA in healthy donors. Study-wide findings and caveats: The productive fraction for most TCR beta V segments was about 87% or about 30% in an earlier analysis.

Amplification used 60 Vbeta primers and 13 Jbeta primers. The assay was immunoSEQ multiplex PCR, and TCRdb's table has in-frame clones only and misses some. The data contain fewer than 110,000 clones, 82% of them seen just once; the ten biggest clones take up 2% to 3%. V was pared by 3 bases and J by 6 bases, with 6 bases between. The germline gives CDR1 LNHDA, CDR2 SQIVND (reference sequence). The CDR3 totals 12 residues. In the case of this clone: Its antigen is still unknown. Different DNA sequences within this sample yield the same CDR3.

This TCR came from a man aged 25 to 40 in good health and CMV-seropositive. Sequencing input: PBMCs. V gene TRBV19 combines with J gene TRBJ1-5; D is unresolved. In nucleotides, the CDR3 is TGTGCCAGTAGTATCCGGAGTCAGCCCCAGCATTTT. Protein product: CASSIRSQPQHF.